Listed below are T cell receptor beta chains from one sample, sequenced in a study of spatial heterogeneity in lung cancer. Each CDR3 protein is one row after TCRdb ran MiXCR on the 5' RACE reads. This table has about 9,300 distinct CDR3 sequences, roughly 6% appearing once. Sequenced here: lung tumor tissue, sampled at surgery. All receptors derive from a male donor with early-stage non-small cell lung cancer. Both conserved end residues are part of each CDR3. The order of the fields is D gene, clone size, V gene, J gene, CDR3 DNA, CDR3 protein. A D gene is named only where the DNA matches it firmly. Clone size is shown for a subset of rows, as once, few, many or a class of expanded clone.

D: .
size: few
V: TRBV20-1
J: TRBJ2-7
DNA: TGCAGTGCATCTCCGGGACTCTCCTACGAGCAGTACTTC
CDR3: CSASPGLSYEQYF

D: .
size: many
V: TRBV20-1
J: TRBJ1-5
DNA: TGCAGTGCCATGCAACCCGGGGCGTACAATCAGCCCCAGCATTTT
CDR3: CSAMQPGAYNQPQHF

D: TRBD1
size: many
V: TRBV10-2
J: TRBJ2-1
DNA: TGCGCCAGCATGTACCCTGGGACAGGGGGACCCAATGAGCAGTTCTTC
CDR3: CASMYPGTGGPNEQFF

D: TRBD1
size: many
V: TRBV7-9
J: TRBJ1-1
DNA: TGTGCCAGCACCACAAGGGAGGGGGCCCACACTGAAGCTTTCTTT
CDR3: CASTTREGAHTEAFF

D: .
size: many
V: TRBV6-2/TRBV6-3
J: TRBJ2-6
DNA: TGTGCCAGCAGTCGGTTCGAGGGAGCTGGGGCCAACGTCCTGACTTTC
CDR3: CASSRFEGAGANVLTF

D: .
size: few
V: TRBV28
J: TRBJ1-6
DNA: TGTGCCAGCGCAAGCTCCTATAATTCACCCCTCCACTTT
CDR3: CASASSYNSPLHF

D: TRBD2
size: many
V: TRBV12-3/TRBV12-4
J: TRBJ2-3
DNA: TGTGCCAGCAGTACCGCAAGCGGGGTCGGCACAGATACGCAGTATTTT
CDR3: CASSTASGVGTDTQYF

D: TRBD1
size: .
V: TRBV9
J: TRBJ2-3
DNA: TGTGCCAGCAGCGGAGGACAGGGGGCGCTGGATACGCAGTATTTT
CDR3: CASSGGQGALDTQYF

D: TRBD1
size: large
V: TRBV29-1
J: TRBJ1-1
DNA: TGCAGCGTTGATACCCTTATACAGGGGAGGTACACTGAAGCTTTCTTT
CDR3: CSVDTLIQGRYTEAFF

D: .
size: many
V: TRBV20-1
J: TRBJ1-2
DNA: TGCAGTGCTAGAGACCCCTGGGGGTGGGGCTACACCTTC
CDR3: CSARDPWGWGYTF

D: .
size: many
V: TRBV28
J: TRBJ1-2
DNA: TGTGCCAGCAGCTCTCCGGGACAAAAAAACTATGGCTACACCTTC
CDR3: CASSSPGQKNYGYTF

D: .
size: many
V: TRBV2
J: TRBJ1-3
DNA: TGTGCCAGAAGTGCGGGAGACTCTGGAAACACCATATATTTT
CDR3: CARSAGDSGNTIYF

D: TRBD1
size: many
V: TRBV27
J: TRBJ1-1
DNA: TGTGCCAGCAGTTTATCTGCCCCTTTGGGGACAGGGTCGAACACTGAAGCTTTCTTT
CDR3: CASSLSAPLGTGSNTEAFF

D: TRBD2
size: many
V: TRBV5-4
J: TRBJ2-7
DNA: TGTGCCAGCAGCTCCGGACTAGCGGGGCTATACGAGCAGTACTTC
CDR3: CASSSGLAGLYEQYF

D: .
size: few
V: TRBV18
J: TRBJ2-2
DNA: TGTGCCAGCTCACTCCAGGGAAGCGGGGAGCTGTTTTTT
CDR3: CASSLQGSGELFF

D: .
size: .
V: TRBV11-1
J: TRBJ1-1
DNA: TGTGCCAGCAGCTTAAGTGGCGGGTTAAGGGCTTTCTTT
CDR3: CASSLSGGLRAFF

D: TRBD2
size: .
V: TRBV12-3/TRBV12-4
J: TRBJ2-3
DNA: TGTGCCAGCAGCCGCCGGGGGACTAGCGGGGGGGCGACAGATACGCAGTATTTT
CDR3: CASSRRGTSGGATDTQYF

D: .
size: many
V: TRBV7-2
J: TRBJ2-5
DNA: TGTGCCAGCAGCTTAGGCGGTAGCGGTGAAGAGACCCAGTACTTC
CDR3: CASSLGGSGEETQYF

D: TRBD2
size: .
V: TRBV18
J: TRBJ2-1
DNA: TGTGCCAGCTCACCACCCTCCCGGCGGGGGGCCTACAATGAGCAGTTCTTC
CDR3: CASSPPSRRGAYNEQFF

D: TRBD2
size: .
V: TRBV2
J: TRBJ2-1
DNA: TGTGCCAGCGGGGGGCTAGCGGGGGAACGAGGTGAGCAGTTCTTC
CDR3: CASGGLAGERGEQFF

D: .
size: .
V: TRBV5-1
J: TRBJ1-2
DNA: TGCGCCAGCAGCGGAACGACCTCCTTACCTGGAGGCTACACCTTC
CDR3: CASSGTTSLPGGYTF

D: .
size: many
V: TRBV29-1
J: TRBJ2-3
DNA: TGCAGCGTTGTGGCAGGGACAGATACGCAGTATTTT
CDR3: CSVVAGTDTQYF

D: .
size: many
V: TRBV29-1
J: TRBJ1-2
DNA: TGCAGCGTCCAAGGGGTCACCAGGAGCTATGGCTACACCTTC
CDR3: CSVQGVTRSYGYTF

D: TRBD2
size: few
V: TRBV28
J: TRBJ2-4
DNA: TGTGCCAGCAGTTCGGGAAGCGGGGGGGCGACCAAAAACATTCAGTACTTC
CDR3: CASSSGSGGATKNIQYF

D: .
size: .
V: TRBV9
J: TRBJ2-5
DNA: TGTGCCAGCAGCGCCGGGGGTTACCAAGAGACCCAGTACTTC
CDR3: CASSAGGYQETQYF

D: TRBD2
size: .
V: TRBV28
J: TRBJ2-3
DNA: TGTGCCGGCAGCCCTAGCGGGGAGGCCGATACGCAGTATTTT
CDR3: CAGSPSGEADTQYF

D: .
size: many
V: TRBV2
J: TRBJ2-7
DNA: TGTGCCAGCAGTGATGTAGGGGCCTTGTGGTCCCACGAGCAGTACTTC
CDR3: CASSDVGALWSHEQYF

D: TRBD2
size: many
V: TRBV7-9
J: TRBJ2-3
DNA: TGTGCCAGCAGCTTAGATGTAGCTAGCGGGGGGCCCACAGATACGCAGTATTTT
CDR3: CASSLDVASGGPTDTQYF